This TCR beta chain was sequenced during a study of control samples from healthy donors and cancer patients. This clone appeared once. The repertoire was sequenced with immunoSEQ multiplex PCR; TCRdb's copy has only in-frame clones and lacks some. The data contain around 150,000 clones, about 94% of them singletons. Between the trimmed V and J ends, which lost 2 bases and 1 base, there was a span of 8 bases. Per germline, CDR1 SGHTA and CDR2 FQGNSA. The length of the CDR3 is 14 residues. The sample comprised blood. This sequence joins TRBV7-2 and TRBJ1-1; no reliable D call. This sequence originates from a woman aged 35 to 49 in good health. CDR3 DNA sequence: TGTGCCAGCAGCTTATTCGACAAGAACACTGAAGCTTTCTTT. It specifies CASSLFDKNTEAFF.